The present entry profiles one T cell receptor (beta chain) with its context. V lost 1 base, J lost 2 bases, and 9 bases lay in between. Per germline, CDR1 SGHTA and CDR2 FQGNSA. The CDR3 spans 14 residues. Researchers ran the assay at a deep level. Sequencing was performed with immunoSEQ multiplex PCR; in TCRdb, only in-frame clones are kept and a portion is missing. The data hold 800,000 or so clones, with approximately 97% observed a single time. The record originates from a study of shared clonotypes between healthy human individuals. It was CD45RO-negative cells, positively selected for CCR7, that made up naive CD8 cells, with terminally differentiated effector memory CD45RA+ cells excluded.

The sequencing input was naive CD8+ T cells sorted from blood. The rearrangement joins TRBV7-2 to TRBJ2-7; no clear D. The receptor comes from a man aged 25 to 40 in good health. CDR3 bases: TGTGCCAGCAGCTTAGGGGTGGCGCCCTACGAGCAGTACTTC. It is translated as CASSLGVAPYEQYF.